Listed below are T cell receptor beta chains from one sample, sequenced in a study of cytomegalovirus exposure and HLA in healthy donors. The protocol was immunoSEQ multiplex PCR, while the TCRdb copy is restricted to in-frame clones and leaves out a portion. Of about 130,000 clones listed, about four fifths are singletons. The sample taken for sequencing was PBMCs. These receptors were taken from a woman aged 40-49 years in good health and CMV-seropositive. The CDR3 runs from the conserved cysteine through the conserved F or W. The D gene is left open where the match is weak. Rows give clone size only sometimes, using once, few, many, or a class for an expanded clone.

V gene,clone size,D gene,J gene,CDR3 length,CDR3 DNA,CDR3 protein
TRBV30,NA,NA,TRBJ2-1,17,TGTGCCTGGAGTGTACACGCGATAAGCGGATCCTACAATGAGCAGTTCTTC,CAWSVHAISGSYNEQFF
TRBV18,few,TRBD2,TRBJ2-1,18,TGTGCCAGCTCACCACCGTCGGGACTAGCTACTTCCTACAATGAGCAGTTCTTC,CASSPPSGLATSYNEQFF
TRBV7-2,NA,TRBD1,TRBJ2-7,14,TGTGCCAGCAGCCTTTGGACAGGGACCTACGAGCAGTACTTC,CASSLWTGTYEQYF
TRBV6-5,NA,NA,TRBJ1-1,14,TGTGCCAGCAGTCGGACAGAACTGAACACTGAAGCTTTCTTT,CASSRTELNTEAFF
TRBV2,NA,TRBD2,TRBJ2-1,14,TGTGCCAGCAGTGAAAATCTAGCGGGAGTTGGGCAGTTCTTC,CASSENLAGVGQFF
TRBV15,NA,NA,TRBJ1-2,13,TGTGCCACCAGCAACGGGTCTCCGTTGCAATACACCTTC,CATSNGSPLQYTF
TRBV6-1,NA,NA,TRBJ1-1,14,TGTGCCAGCAGAGCCGGGGACAATTCGGATGAAGCTTTCTTT,CASRAGDNSDEAFF
TRBV9,NA,NA,TRBJ1-2,15,TGTGCCAGCAGCGTAAGTGGGGGCACGAGCTATGGCTACACCTTC,CASSVSGGTSYGYTF
TRBV6-1,few,NA,TRBJ1-6,15,TGTGCCAGCATCGGGAGACACGGCTATAATTCACCCCTCCACTTT,CASIGRHGYNSPLHF
TRBV4-1,once,TRBD2,TRBJ2-1,16,TGCGCCAGCAGCCAAGGTTTAGCGGGAGGGGTCGATGAGCAGTTCTTC,CASSQGLAGGVDEQFF
TRBV6-5,NA,NA,TRBJ2-7,12,TGTGCCAGCAGTTACTCTTCGGGGGAGCAGTACTTC,CASSYSSGEQYF
TRBV10-2,NA,NA,TRBJ2-7,15,TGCGCCAGCAGTATCGAACGTGGGGGGATGAACGAGCAGTACTTC,CASSIERGGMNEQYF
TRBV4-1,NA,TRBD2,TRBJ2-7,17,TGCGCCAGCAGCCAAGATAGACTAGCGGGCCAAACCTACGAGCAGTACTTC,CASSQDRLAGQTYEQYF
TRBV7-9,NA,NA,TRBJ2-7,15,TGTGCCAGCAGCTTATGGAAGGAGGGTGGAGACGAGCAGTACTTC,CASSLWKEGGDEQYF
TRBV25-1,NA,NA,TRBJ2-3,16,TGTGCCAGCAGTGAATCTGTGGGAGGCCCGGCAGATACGCAGTATTTT,CASSESVGGPADTQYF
TRBV7-7,NA,TRBD1,TRBJ2-7,15,TGTGCTAGCAGCTTAGAGTCGGGACAGGAATTCGAGCAGTACTTC,CASSLESGQEFEQYF
TRBV5-6,NA,TRBD2,TRBJ2-1,18,TGTGCCAGCAGCCTGACAGGGTGGGGTAGCGGGAGGGTCAATGAGCAGTTCTTC,CASSLTGWGSGRVNEQFF
TRBV29-1,once,NA,TRBJ2-7,13,TGCAGCGCCAGAGGGGGGGCGGTCTACGAGCAGTACTTC,CSARGGAVYEQYF
TRBV29-1,once,NA,TRBJ2-7,14,TGCAGCGTTGGGATTAGCGGTACTCCTTCCGAGCAGTACTTC,CSVGISGTPSEQYF
TRBV19,NA,NA,TRBJ2-7,13,TGTGCCAGTAGTATAGGTCCCAACTACGAGCAGTACTTC,CASSIGPNYEQYF